A selection of T cell receptor beta chains follows, all from one sample in a study of blood T cell repertoires in COVID-19. Here immunoSEQ multiplex PCR was the method, and the copy in TCRdb shows in-frame clones only, minus some. The sample consists of about 150,000 clones, 85% to 90% of them appearing once. The material sequenced was peripheral blood. Every receptor here comes from a woman aged 70-85 years with acute or convalescent COVID-19. CDR3s include the opening cysteine and the closing phenylalanine or tryptophan. A D gene is named only where the DNA matches it firmly. Rows may omit the clone size; those that give it use once, few, many or a size class.

d_gene: .; j_gene: TRBJ1-5; abundance: .; v_gene: TRBV28; CDR3aa: CASSSQSSSNQPQHF; CDR3nt: TGTGCCAGCAGTTCCCAGTCAAGTAGCAATCAGCCCCAGCATTTT
d_gene: TRBD2; j_gene: TRBJ2-1; abundance: .; v_gene: TRBV25-1; CDR3aa: CASSEVSGTSGAYNEQFF; CDR3nt: TGTGCCAGCAGTGAAGTCTCCGGGACTAGCGGGGCGTACAATGAGCAGTTCTTC
d_gene: .; j_gene: TRBJ1-1; abundance: .; v_gene: TRBV28; CDR3aa: CASIRGGALNTEAFF; CDR3nt: TGTGCCAGCATCCGAGGAGGGGCGCTGAACACTGAAGCTTTCTTT
d_gene: .; j_gene: TRBJ2-7; abundance: .; v_gene: TRBV12-3/TRBV12-4; CDR3aa: CASTPHRSYEQYF; CDR3nt: TGTGCCAGCACCCCTCACAGATCCTACGAGCAGTACTTC
d_gene: TRBD1; j_gene: TRBJ1-1; abundance: .; v_gene: TRBV6-5; CDR3aa: CASRISTGTEAFF; CDR3nt: TGTGCCAGCAGGATATCGACAGGGACTGAAGCTTTCTTT
d_gene: .; j_gene: TRBJ1-2; abundance: .; v_gene: TRBV2; CDR3aa: CASSQGYYGYTF; CDR3nt: TGTGCCAGCTCCCAGGGGTACTATGGCTACACCTTC
d_gene: .; j_gene: TRBJ2-1; abundance: .; v_gene: TRBV10-1; CDR3aa: CASSELQGSNEQFF; CDR3nt: TGCGCCAGCAGTGAATTACAGGGATCCAATGAGCAGTTCTTC
d_gene: .; j_gene: TRBJ1-1; abundance: .; v_gene: TRBV4-3; CDR3aa: CASSQEGRGEAFF; CDR3nt: TGCGCCAGCAGCCAAGAGGGGAGAGGTGAAGCTTTCTTT
d_gene: TRBD1; j_gene: TRBJ1-2; abundance: .; v_gene: TRBV6-4; CDR3aa: CATTPPPQRGRFYGYTF; CDR3nt: TGTGCCACCACGCCCCCACCGCAGAGGGGGCGCTTCTATGGCTACACCTTC
d_gene: TRBD2; j_gene: TRBJ2-2; abundance: .; v_gene: TRBV2; CDR3aa: CASRISIFGGLAGGHTGELFF; CDR3nt: TGTGCCAGCAGGATATCAATTTTTGGGGGACTAGCGGGGGGCCACACCGGGGAGCTGTTTTTT
d_gene: .; j_gene: TRBJ2-2; abundance: .; v_gene: TRBV7-6; CDR3aa: CARGGVNTGELFF; CDR3nt: TGTGCCAGAGGGGGGGTGAACACCGGGGAGCTGTTTTTT
d_gene: .; j_gene: TRBJ2-2; abundance: .; v_gene: TRBV4-3; CDR3aa: CASSQDQGYTGELFF; CDR3nt: TGCGCCAGCAGCCAAGATCAGGGCTACACCGGGGAGCTGTTTTTT
d_gene: TRBD2; j_gene: TRBJ2-1; abundance: .; v_gene: TRBV4-3; CDR3aa: CASSQETSGGSSYNEQFF; CDR3nt: TGCGCCAGCAGCCAAGAAACCAGCGGGGGAAGCTCCTACAATGAGCAGTTCTTC
d_gene: TRBD1; j_gene: TRBJ2-1; abundance: .; v_gene: TRBV4-3; CDR3aa: CASSLRQGWNEQFF; CDR3nt: TGCGCCAGCAGCCTCAGACAGGGTTGGAATGAGCAGTTCTTC
d_gene: TRBD1; j_gene: TRBJ2-4; abundance: once; v_gene: TRBV27; CDR3aa: CASSSRGQGFAKNIQYF; CDR3nt: TGTGCCAGCAGTTCCCGGGGACAGGGGTTTGCCAAAAACATTCAGTACTTC
d_gene: .; j_gene: TRBJ1-3; abundance: .; v_gene: TRBV29-1; CDR3aa: CSASDRTGNTIYF; CDR3nt: TGCAGCGCCTCCGACAGGACTGGAAACACCATATATTTT
d_gene: .; j_gene: TRBJ1-4; abundance: .; v_gene: TRBV10-3; CDR3aa: CAIGGGGATNEKLFF; CDR3nt: TGTGCCATCGGGGGCGGCGGTGCAACTAATGAAAAACTGTTTTTT
d_gene: TRBD1; j_gene: TRBJ1-1; abundance: .; v_gene: TRBV20-1; CDR3aa: CSAQDRTEAFF; CDR3nt: TGCAGTGCTCAGGACAGGACTGAAGCTTTCTTT
d_gene: .; j_gene: TRBJ1-1; abundance: .; v_gene: TRBV6-5; CDR3aa: CASSYTGLGINTEAFF; CDR3nt: TGTGCCAGCAGTTACACCGGATTGGGCATTAACACTGAAGCTTTCTTT
d_gene: .; j_gene: TRBJ1-2; abundance: many; v_gene: TRBV27; CDR3aa: CASSLSRANYGYTF; CDR3nt: TGTGCCAGCAGTTTATCGAGAGCTAACTATGGCTACACCTTC